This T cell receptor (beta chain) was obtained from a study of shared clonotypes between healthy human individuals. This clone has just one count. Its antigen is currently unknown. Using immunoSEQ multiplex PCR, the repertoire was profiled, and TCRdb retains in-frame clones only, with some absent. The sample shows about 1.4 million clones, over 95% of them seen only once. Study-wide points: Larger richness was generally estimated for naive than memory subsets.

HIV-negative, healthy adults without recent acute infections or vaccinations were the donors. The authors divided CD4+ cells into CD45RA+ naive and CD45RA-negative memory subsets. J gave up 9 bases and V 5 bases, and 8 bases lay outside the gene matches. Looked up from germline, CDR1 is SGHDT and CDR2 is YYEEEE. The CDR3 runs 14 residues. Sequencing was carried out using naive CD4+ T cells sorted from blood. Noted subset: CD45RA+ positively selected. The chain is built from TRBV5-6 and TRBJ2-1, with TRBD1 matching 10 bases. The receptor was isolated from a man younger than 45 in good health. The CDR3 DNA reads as TGTGCCAGCAGAGGACAGGGGGTTAGCAGTGAGCAGTTCTTC. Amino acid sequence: CASRGQGVSSEQFF. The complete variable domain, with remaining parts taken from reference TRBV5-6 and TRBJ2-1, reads DAGVTQSPTHLIKTRGQQVTLRCSPKSGHDTVSWYQQALGQGPQFIFQYYEEEERQRGNFPDRFSGHQFPNYSSELNVNALLLGDSALYLCASRGQGVSSEQFFGPGTRLTVL.